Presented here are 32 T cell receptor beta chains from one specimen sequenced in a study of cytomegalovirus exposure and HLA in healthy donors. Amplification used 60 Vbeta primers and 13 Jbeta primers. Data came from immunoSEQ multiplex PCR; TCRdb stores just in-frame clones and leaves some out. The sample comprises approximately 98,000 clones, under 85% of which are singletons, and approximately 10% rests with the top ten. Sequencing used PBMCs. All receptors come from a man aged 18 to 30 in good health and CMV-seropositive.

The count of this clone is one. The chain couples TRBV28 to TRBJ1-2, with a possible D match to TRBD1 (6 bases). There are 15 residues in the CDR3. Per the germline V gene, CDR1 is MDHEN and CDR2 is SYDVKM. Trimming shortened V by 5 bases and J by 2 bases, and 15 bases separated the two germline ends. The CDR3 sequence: CASSAGGSLNYGYTF. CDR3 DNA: TGTGCCAGCAGTGCGGGGGGCTCGTTGAACTATGGCTACACCTTC.

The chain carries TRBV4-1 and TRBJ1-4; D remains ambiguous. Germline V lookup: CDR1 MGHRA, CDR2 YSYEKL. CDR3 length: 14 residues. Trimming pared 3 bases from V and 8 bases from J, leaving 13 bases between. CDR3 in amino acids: CASSQSQVSEKLFF. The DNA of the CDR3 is TGCGCCAGCAGCCAGTCCCAGGTTTCCGAAAAACTGTTTTTT.

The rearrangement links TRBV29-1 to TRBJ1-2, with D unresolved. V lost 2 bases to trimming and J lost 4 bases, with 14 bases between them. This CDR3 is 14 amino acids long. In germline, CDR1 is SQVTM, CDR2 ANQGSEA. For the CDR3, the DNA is TGCAGCGTTGAAATCGGGTTTGGAGGCTATGGCTACACCTTC. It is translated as CSVEIGFGGYGYTF.

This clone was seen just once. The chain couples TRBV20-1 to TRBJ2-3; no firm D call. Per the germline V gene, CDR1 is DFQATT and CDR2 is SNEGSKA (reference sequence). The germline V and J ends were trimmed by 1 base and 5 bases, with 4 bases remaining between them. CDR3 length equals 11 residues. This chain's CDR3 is CSARVVDTQYF. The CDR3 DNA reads TGCAGTGCTAGAGTAGTAGATACGCAGTATTTT.

CDR3 sequence: CASSEGSRGSSPLHF. The DNA of the CDR3 is TGTGCCAGCAGTGAAGGAAGCAGGGGAAGTTCACCCCTCCACTTT. This chain links TRBV6-1 with TRBJ1-6; perhaps TRBD1 as D (6 bases). Germline loops: CDR1 MNHNS, CDR2 SASEGT. V was shortened by 1 base and J by 9 bases, with 13 bases between the two germline ends. The CDR3 loop spans 15 amino acids.

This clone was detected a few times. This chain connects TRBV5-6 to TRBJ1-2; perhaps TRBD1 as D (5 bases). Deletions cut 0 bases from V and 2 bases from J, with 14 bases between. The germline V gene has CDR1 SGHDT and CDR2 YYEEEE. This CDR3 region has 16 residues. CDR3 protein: CASSLGSYRINYGYTF. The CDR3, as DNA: TGTGCCAGCAGCTTGGGTTCGTACAGGATCAACTATGGCTACACCTTC.

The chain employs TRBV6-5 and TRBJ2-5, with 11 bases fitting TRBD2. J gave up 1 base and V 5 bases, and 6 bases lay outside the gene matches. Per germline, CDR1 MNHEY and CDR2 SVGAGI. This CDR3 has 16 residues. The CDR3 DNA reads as TGTGCCAGCAGTAACTTAGCGGGGGGGATCCAAGAGACCCAGTACTTC. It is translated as CASSNLAGGIQETQYF.

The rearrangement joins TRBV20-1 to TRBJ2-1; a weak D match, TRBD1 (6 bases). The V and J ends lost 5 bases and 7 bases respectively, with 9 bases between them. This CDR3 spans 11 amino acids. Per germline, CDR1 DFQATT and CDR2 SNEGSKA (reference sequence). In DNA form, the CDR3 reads TGCAGTGCTGGGGGCGGGAATGAGCAGTTCTTC. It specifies CSAGGGNEQFF.

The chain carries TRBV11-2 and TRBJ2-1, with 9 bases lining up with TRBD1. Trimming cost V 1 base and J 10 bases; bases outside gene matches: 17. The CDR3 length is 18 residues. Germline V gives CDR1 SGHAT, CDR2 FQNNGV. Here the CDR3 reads CASSLVFRWGQGSEEQFF. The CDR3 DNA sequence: TGTGCCAGCAGCTTAGTGTTTCGGTGGGGACAGGGATCAGAGGAGCAGTTCTTC. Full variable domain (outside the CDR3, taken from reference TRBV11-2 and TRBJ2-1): EAGVAQSPRYKIIEKRQSVAFWCNPISGHATLYWYQQILGQGPKLLIQFQNNGVVDDSQLPKDRFSAERLKGVDSTLKIQPAKLEDSAVYLCASSLVFRWGQGSEEQFFGPGTRLTVL.

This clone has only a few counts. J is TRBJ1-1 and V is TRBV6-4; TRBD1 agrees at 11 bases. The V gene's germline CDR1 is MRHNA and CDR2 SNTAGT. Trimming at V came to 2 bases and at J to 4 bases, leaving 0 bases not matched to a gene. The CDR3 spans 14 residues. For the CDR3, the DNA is TGTGCCAGCAGTGACGGGACAGGGGGCACTGAAGCTTTCTTT. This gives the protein CASSDGTGGTEAFF.

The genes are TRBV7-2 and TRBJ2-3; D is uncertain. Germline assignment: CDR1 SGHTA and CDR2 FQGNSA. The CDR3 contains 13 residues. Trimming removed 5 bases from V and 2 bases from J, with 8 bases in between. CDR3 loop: CASSVSPTDTQYF. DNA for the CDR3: TGTGCCAGCAGCGTCTCCCCCACAGATACGCAGTATTTT.

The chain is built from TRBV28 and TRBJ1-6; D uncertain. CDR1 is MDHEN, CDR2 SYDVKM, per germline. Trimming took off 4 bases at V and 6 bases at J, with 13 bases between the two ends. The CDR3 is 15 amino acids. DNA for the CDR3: TGTGCCAGCAGTTCCGCGGGGTCGCGTAATTCACCCCTCCACTTT. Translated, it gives CASSSAGSRNSPLHF.

The CDR3 region has the DNA TGCGCCAGCAGCTTGGAGTCAGGGTTGGGAGGCTACACCTTC. It is translated as CASSLESGLGGYTF. The chain uses TRBV5-1 and TRBJ1-2; tentative D call: TRBD1 (5 bases). The V gene's germline CDR1 is SGHRS and CDR2 YFSETQ. The CDR3 runs 14 residues. V lost 0 bases and J lost 8, with 14 bases in between.

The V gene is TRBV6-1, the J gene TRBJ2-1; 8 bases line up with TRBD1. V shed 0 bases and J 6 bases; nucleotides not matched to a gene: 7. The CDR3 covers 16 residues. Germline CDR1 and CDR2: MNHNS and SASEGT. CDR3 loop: CASSEAAGGAGNEQFF. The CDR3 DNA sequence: TGTGCCAGCAGTGAAGCAGCAGGGGGCGCCGGCAATGAGCAGTTCTTC.

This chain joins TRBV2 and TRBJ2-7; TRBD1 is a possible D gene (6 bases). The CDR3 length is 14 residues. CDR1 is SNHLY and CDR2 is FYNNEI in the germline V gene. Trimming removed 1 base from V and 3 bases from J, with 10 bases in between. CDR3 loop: CASSEVGRGYEQYF. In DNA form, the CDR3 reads TGTGCCAGCAGTGAAGTTGGCAGGGGCTACGAGCAGTACTTC.

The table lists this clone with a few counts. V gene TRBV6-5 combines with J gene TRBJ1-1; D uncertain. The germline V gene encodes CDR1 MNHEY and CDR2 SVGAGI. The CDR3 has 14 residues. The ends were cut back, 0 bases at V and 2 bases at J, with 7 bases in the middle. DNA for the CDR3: TGTGCCAGCAGTTACTCGAGAGCCAACACTGAAGCTTTCTTT. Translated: CASSYSRANTEAFF.

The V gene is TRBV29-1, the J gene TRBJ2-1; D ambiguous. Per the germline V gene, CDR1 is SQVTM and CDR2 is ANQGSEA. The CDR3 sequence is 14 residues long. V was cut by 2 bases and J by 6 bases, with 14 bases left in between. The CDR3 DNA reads TGCAGCGTTGAAAAGTACGGGTCGGGCAATGAGCAGTTCTTC. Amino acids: CSVEKYGSGNEQFF.

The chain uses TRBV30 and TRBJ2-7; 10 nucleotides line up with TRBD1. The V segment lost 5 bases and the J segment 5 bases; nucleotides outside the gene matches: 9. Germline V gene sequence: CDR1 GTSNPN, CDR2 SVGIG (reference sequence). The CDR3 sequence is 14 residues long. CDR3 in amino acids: CAWGVGQGFHEQYF. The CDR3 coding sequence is TGTGCCTGGGGAGTGGGACAGGGGTTCCACGAGCAGTACTTC. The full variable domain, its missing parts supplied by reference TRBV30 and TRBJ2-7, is SQTIHQWPATLVQPVGSPLSLECTVEGTSNPNLYWYRQAAGRGLQLLFYSVGIGQISSEVPQNLSASRPQDRQFILSSKKLLLSDSGFYLCAWGVGQGFHEQYFGPGTRLTVT.

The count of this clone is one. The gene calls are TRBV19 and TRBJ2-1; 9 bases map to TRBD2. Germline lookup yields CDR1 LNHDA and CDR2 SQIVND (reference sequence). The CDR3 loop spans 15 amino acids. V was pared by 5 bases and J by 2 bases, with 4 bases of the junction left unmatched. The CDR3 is CASSALAGAYNEQFF. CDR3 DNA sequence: TGTGCCAGTAGTGCCTTAGCGGGGGCCTACAATGAGCAGTTCTTC.

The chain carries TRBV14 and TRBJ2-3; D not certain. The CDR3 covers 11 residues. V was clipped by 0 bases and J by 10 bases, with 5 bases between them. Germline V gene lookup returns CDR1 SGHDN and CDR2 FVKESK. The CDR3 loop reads CASSQEIAQYF. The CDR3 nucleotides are TGTGCCAGCAGCCAAGAAATCGCGCAGTATTTT.

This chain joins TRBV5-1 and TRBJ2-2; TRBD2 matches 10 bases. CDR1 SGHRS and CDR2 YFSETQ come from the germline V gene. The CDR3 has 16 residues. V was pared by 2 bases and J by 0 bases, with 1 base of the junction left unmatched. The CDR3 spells CASSFTSGANTGELFF. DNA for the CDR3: TGCGCCAGCAGCTTCACTAGCGGGGCGAACACCGGGGAGCTGTTTTTT.

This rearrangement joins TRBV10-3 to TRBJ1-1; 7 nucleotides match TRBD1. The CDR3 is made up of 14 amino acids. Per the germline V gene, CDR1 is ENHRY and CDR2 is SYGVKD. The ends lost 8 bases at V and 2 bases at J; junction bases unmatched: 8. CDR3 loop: CAIGSDRANTEAFF. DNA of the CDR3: TGTGCCATCGGGTCCGACAGGGCCAACACTGAAGCTTTCTTT.

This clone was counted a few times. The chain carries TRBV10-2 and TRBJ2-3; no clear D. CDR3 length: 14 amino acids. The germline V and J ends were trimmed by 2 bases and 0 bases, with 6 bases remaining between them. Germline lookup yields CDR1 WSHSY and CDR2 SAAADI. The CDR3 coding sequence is TGCGCCAGCAGTGAGATAACTAGCACAGATACGCAGTATTTT. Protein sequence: CASSEITSTDTQYF.

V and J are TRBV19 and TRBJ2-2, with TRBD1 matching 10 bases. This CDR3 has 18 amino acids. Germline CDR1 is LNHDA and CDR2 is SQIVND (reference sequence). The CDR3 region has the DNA TGTGCTCAGTCCCGGGAAGGGACAGGGGTCATTCGGACCGGGGAGCTGTTTTTT. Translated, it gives CAQSREGTGVIRTGELFF.

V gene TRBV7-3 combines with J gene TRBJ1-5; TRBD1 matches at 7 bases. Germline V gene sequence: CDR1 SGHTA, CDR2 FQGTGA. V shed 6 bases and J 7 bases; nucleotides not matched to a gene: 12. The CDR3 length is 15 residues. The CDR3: CASRRDRALGQPQHF. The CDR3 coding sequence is TGTGCCAGCAGGCGAGACAGGGCGCTGGGGCAGCCCCAGCATTTT.

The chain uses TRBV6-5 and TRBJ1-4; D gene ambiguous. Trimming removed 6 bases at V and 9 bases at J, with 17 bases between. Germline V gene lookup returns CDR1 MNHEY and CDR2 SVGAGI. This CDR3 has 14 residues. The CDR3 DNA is TGTGCCAGCAGCCTGTCGACGGGCGGGCAAAAACTGTTTTTT. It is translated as CASSLSTGGQKLFF.

The CDR3 DNA sequence: TGTGCCAGCAGCCAGGACAGACTTAACTATGGCTACACCTTC. Translation gives CASSQDRLNYGYTF. The chain combines TRBV5-4 with TRBJ1-2; weak D call: TRBD1 (6 bases). Germline V gene data show CDR1 as SGHNT and CDR2 as YYREEE (reference sequence). The germline V and J ends were trimmed by 4 bases and 1 base, with 11 bases remaining between them. There are 14 residues in the CDR3. The full variable domain, its missing parts supplied by reference TRBV5-4 and TRBJ1-2, is ETGVTQSPTHLIKTRGQQVTLRCSSQSGHNTVSWYQQALGQGPQFIFQYYREEENGRGNFPPRFSGLQFPNYSSELNVNALELDDSALYLCASSQDRLNYGYTFGSGTRLTVV.

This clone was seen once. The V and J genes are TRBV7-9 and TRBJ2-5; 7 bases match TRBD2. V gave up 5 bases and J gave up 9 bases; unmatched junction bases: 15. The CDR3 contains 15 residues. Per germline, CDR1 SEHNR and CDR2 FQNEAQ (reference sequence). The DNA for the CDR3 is TGTGCCAGCAGCCCCGTCTCGCCAGCGGGGTGGGCCCAGTACTTC. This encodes CASSPVSPAGWAQYF.

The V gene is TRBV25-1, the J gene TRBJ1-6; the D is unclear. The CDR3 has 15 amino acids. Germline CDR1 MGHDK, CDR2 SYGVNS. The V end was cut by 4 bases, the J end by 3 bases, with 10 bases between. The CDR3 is CASSADIGYNSPLHF. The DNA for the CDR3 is TGTGCCAGCAGTGCCGACATCGGCTATAATTCACCCCTCCACTTT.

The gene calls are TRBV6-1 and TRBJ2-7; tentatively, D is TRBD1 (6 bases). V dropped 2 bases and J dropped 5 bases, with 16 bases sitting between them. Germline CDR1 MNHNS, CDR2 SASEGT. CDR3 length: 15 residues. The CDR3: CASSEPGEVIHEQYF. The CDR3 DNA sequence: TGTGCCAGCAGTGAACCAGGGGAAGTCATCCACGAGCAGTACTTC.

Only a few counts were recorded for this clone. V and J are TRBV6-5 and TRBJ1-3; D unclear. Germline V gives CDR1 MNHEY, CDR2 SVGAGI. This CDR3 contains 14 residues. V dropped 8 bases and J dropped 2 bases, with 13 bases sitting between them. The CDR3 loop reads CASGGRGTGNTIYF. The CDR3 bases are TGTGCCAGCGGAGGGAGAGGCACTGGAAACACCATATATTTT.

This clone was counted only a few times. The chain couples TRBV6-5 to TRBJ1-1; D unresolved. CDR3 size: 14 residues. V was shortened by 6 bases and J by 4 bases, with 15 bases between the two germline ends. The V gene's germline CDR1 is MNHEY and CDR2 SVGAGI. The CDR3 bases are TGTGCCAGCAGCCGGAACTCGGAGGGCACTGAAGCTTTCTTT. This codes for CASSRNSEGTEAFF.